These T cell receptor beta chains were read from a single sample in a study of CD4 T cells in relation to SARS-CoV-2 and coronaviruses. Produced via immunoSEQ multiplex PCR; TCRdb's table is partial and in-frame only. This sample has 35,000 to 50,000 clones, with roughly 82% found just once. These receptors have no identified antigens. Sample: naive CD4+ T cells from PBMCs, cultured in vitro. These receptors all stem from an adult with COVID-19. CDR3s include the opening cysteine and the closing phenylalanine or tryptophan. A D gene is named only where the DNA matches it firmly. Clone size is stated in some rows and not others, as once, few, many or a class when expanded.

V gene: TRBV2; J gene: TRBJ1-2; D gene: -; clone size: -; CDR3 protein: CASRWTVYYGYTF; CDR3 DNA: TGTGCCAGCAGGTGGACCGTTTACTATGGCTACACCTTC
V gene: TRBV3-1/TRBV3-2; J gene: TRBJ1-1; D gene: -; clone size: few; CDR3 protein: CASSQDSVGGAFF; CDR3 DNA: TGTGCCAGCAGCCAAGATTCTGTGGGGGGAGCTTTCTTT
V gene: TRBV5-8; J gene: TRBJ1-6; D gene: -; clone size: -; CDR3 protein: CASSLVLNSPLHF; CDR3 DNA: TGTGCCAGCAGCTTGGTGCTCAATTCACCCCTCCACTTT
V gene: TRBV14; J gene: TRBJ1-4; D gene: -; clone size: -; CDR3 protein: CASSQEVAGEKLFF; CDR3 DNA: TGTGCCAGCAGCCAAGAGGTTGCCGGTGAAAAACTGTTTTTT
V gene: TRBV6-6; J gene: TRBJ2-7; D gene: TRBD2; clone size: once; CDR3 protein: CASKGTSGFEQYF; CDR3 DNA: TGTGCCAGCAAGGGGACTAGCGGGTTCGAGCAGTACTTC
V gene: TRBV15; J gene: TRBJ2-7; D gene: TRBD1; clone size: -; CDR3 protein: CATSRGRGTGGSYEQYF; CDR3 DNA: TGTGCCACCAGCAGAGGCCGGGGGACAGGGGGCTCCTACGAGCAGTACTTC
V gene: TRBV4-1; J gene: TRBJ1-5; D gene: -; clone size: -; CDR3 protein: CASSQADQPQHF; CDR3 DNA: TGCGCCAGCAGCCAAGCAGATCAGCCCCAGCATTTT
V gene: TRBV11-3; J gene: TRBJ2-7; D gene: -; clone size: few; CDR3 protein: CASSLGNGPYEQYF; CDR3 DNA: TGTGCCAGCAGCTTAGGAAACGGTCCCTACGAGCAGTACTTC
V gene: TRBV19; J gene: TRBJ2-4; D gene: -; clone size: -; CDR3 protein: CASTPLGVADIQYF; CDR3 DNA: TGTGCCAGTACCCCACTAGGGGTGGCGGACATTCAGTACTTC
V gene: TRBV14; J gene: TRBJ2-3; D gene: -; clone size: -; CDR3 protein: CASSQVGGFTDTQYF; CDR3 DNA: TGTGCCAGCAGCCAAGTAGGCGGGTTCACAGATACGCAGTATTTT
V gene: TRBV5-1; J gene: TRBJ2-2; D gene: -; clone size: -; CDR3 protein: CASSFEGNTGELFF; CDR3 DNA: TGCGCCAGCAGCTTTGAAGGGAACACCGGGGAGCTGTTTTTT
V gene: TRBV5-1; J gene: TRBJ1-3; D gene: -; clone size: -; CDR3 protein: CASGGDSGNTIYF; CDR3 DNA: TGCGCCAGTGGAGGGGATTCCGGAAACACCATATATTTT
V gene: TRBV27; J gene: TRBJ2-2; D gene: TRBD2; clone size: -; CDR3 protein: CASTWGGPNTGELFF; CDR3 DNA: TGTGCCAGCACCTGGGGGGGACCTAACACCGGGGAGCTGTTTTTT
V gene: TRBV7-2; J gene: TRBJ2-2; D gene: -; clone size: -; CDR3 protein: CASQPQPSSWSTGELFF; CDR3 DNA: TGTGCCAGCCAACCTCAGCCCAGTTCGTGGAGCACCGGGGAGCTGTTTTTT
V gene: TRBV2; J gene: TRBJ1-5; D gene: -; clone size: -; CDR3 protein: CASSVFPVQGGQPQHF; CDR3 DNA: TGTGCCAGCAGTGTTTTCCCCGTGCAGGGCGGACAGCCCCAGCATTTT
V gene: TRBV6-1; J gene: TRBJ1-1; D gene: -; clone size: -; CDR3 protein: CASSEALGRVNTEAFF; CDR3 DNA: TGTGCCAGCAGTGAAGCGCTGGGGCGGGTGAACACTGAAGCTTTCTTT
V gene: TRBV9; J gene: TRBJ2-6; D gene: -; clone size: -; CDR3 protein: CASGDIDGANVLTF; CDR3 DNA: TGTGCCAGCGGCGACATAGATGGGGCCAACGTCCTGACTTTC
V gene: TRBV4-1; J gene: TRBJ1-5; D gene: -; clone size: -; CDR3 protein: CASSQDGQVNQPQHF; CDR3 DNA: TGCGCCAGCAGCCAAGATGGCCAAGTTAATCAGCCCCAGCATTTT
V gene: TRBV30; J gene: TRBJ1-2; D gene: -; clone size: -; CDR3 protein: CAWSPGRYGYTF; CDR3 DNA: TGTGCCTGGAGTCCGGGACGGTATGGCTACACCTTC
V gene: TRBV5-4; J gene: TRBJ2-5; D gene: TRBD2; clone size: -; CDR3 protein: CASRRAGGTPGTQYF; CDR3 DNA: TGTGCCAGCAGACGAGCGGGAGGTACCCCAGGGACCCAGTACTTC
V gene: TRBV5-1; J gene: TRBJ2-1; D gene: -; clone size: -; CDR3 protein: CASSPLPSGPSSYNEQFF; CDR3 DNA: TGCGCCAGCAGCCCGCTACCGAGTGGGCCCAGCTCCTACAATGAGCAGTTCTTC
V gene: TRBV7-2; J gene: TRBJ1-2; D gene: -; clone size: -; CDR3 protein: CASSFRYRANYGYTF; CDR3 DNA: TGTGCCAGCAGCTTTAGGTACAGAGCTAACTATGGCTACACCTTC
V gene: TRBV13; J gene: TRBJ2-7; D gene: -; clone size: once; CDR3 protein: CASSRNRAGEQYF; CDR3 DNA: TGTGCCAGCAGCCGTAACAGGGCTGGCGAGCAGTACTTC
V gene: TRBV27; J gene: TRBJ1-1; D gene: TRBD1; clone size: -; CDR3 protein: CASRQQGVITEAFF; CDR3 DNA: TGTGCCAGCAGACAACAGGGGGTCATCACTGAAGCTTTCTTT
V gene: TRBV7-3; J gene: TRBJ2-1; D gene: TRBD2; clone size: -; CDR3 protein: CASSLWGLASNEQFF; CDR3 DNA: TGTGCCAGCAGCCTTTGGGGACTAGCATCCAATGAGCAGTTCTTC
V gene: TRBV5-1; J gene: TRBJ1-2; D gene: -; clone size: -; CDR3 protein: CASSLAQGAGSTF; CDR3 DNA: TGCGCCAGCAGCTTGGCCCAGGGCGCAGGGAGCACCTTC
V gene: TRBV9; J gene: TRBJ1-4; D gene: -; clone size: -; CDR3 protein: CASSVDPGIEKLFF; CDR3 DNA: TGTGCCAGCAGCGTAGACCCAGGAATTGAAAAACTGTTTTTT
V gene: TRBV4-3; J gene: TRBJ2-2; D gene: -; clone size: once; CDR3 protein: CASSQDLFLGSTNTGELFF; CDR3 DNA: TGCGCCAGCAGCCAAGATCTATTTCTCGGATCTACGAACACCGGGGAGCTGTTTTTT
V gene: TRBV6-5; J gene: TRBJ1-2; D gene: TRBD1; clone size: -; CDR3 protein: CAAGTVYGYTF; CDR3 DNA: TGTGCCGCCGGGACAGTCTATGGCTACACCTTC
V gene: TRBV14; J gene: TRBJ2-5; D gene: -; clone size: -; CDR3 protein: CASSQVGGRETQYF; CDR3 DNA: TGTGCCAGCAGCCAAGTCGGGGGAAGAGAGACCCAGTACTTC
V gene: TRBV4-2; J gene: TRBJ2-2; D gene: TRBD1; clone size: -; CDR3 protein: CASSQERGQTTGELFF; CDR3 DNA: TGTGCCAGCAGCCAAGAGAGGGGGCAGACTACCGGGGAGCTGTTTTTT
V gene: TRBV3-1/TRBV3-2; J gene: TRBJ2-3; D gene: -; clone size: -; CDR3 protein: CASSRTRGFPQYF; CDR3 DNA: TGTGCCAGCAGCCGGACCCGTGGGTTCCCCCAGTATTTT
V gene: TRBV6-1; J gene: TRBJ2-4; D gene: -; clone size: few; CDR3 protein: CASSEAPGVIQYF; CDR3 DNA: TGTGCCAGCAGTGAAGCGCCGGGAGTCATTCAGTACTTC
V gene: TRBV2; J gene: TRBJ2-1; D gene: TRBD2; clone size: -; CDR3 protein: CASSDTSGGPKEQFF; CDR3 DNA: TGTGCCAGCAGTGATACTAGCGGAGGTCCCAAGGAGCAGTTCTTC
V gene: TRBV19; J gene: TRBJ2-4; D gene: TRBD1; clone size: -; CDR3 protein: CASSFSVGTGNHIQYF; CDR3 DNA: TGTGCCAGTAGCTTTAGCGTCGGGACAGGGAATCACATTCAGTACTTC
V gene: TRBV28; J gene: TRBJ2-7; D gene: -; clone size: -; CDR3 protein: CASGFRGLSDTSSGYF; CDR3 DNA: TGTGCCAGCGGATTCAGGGGCCTATCAGATACCTCTTCTGGATACTTC
V gene: TRBV18; J gene: TRBJ2-5; D gene: TRBD1; clone size: -; CDR3 protein: CASSTATGAVETQYF; CDR3 DNA: TGTGCCAGCTCAACCGCGACAGGGGCGGTTGAGACCCAGTACTTC
V gene: TRBV24-1; J gene: TRBJ2-1; D gene: TRBD2; clone size: -; CDR3 protein: CATSDLASGRFDEQFF; CDR3 DNA: TGTGCCACCAGTGATTTGGCTAGCGGGAGATTCGATGAGCAGTTCTTC
V gene: TRBV18; J gene: TRBJ2-2; D gene: -; clone size: -; CDR3 protein: CASSNRDGELFF; CDR3 DNA: TGTGCCAGCTCAAACCGGGACGGGGAGCTGTTTTTT
V gene: TRBV2; J gene: TRBJ2-6; D gene: -; clone size: -; CDR3 protein: CASSEIGSGANVLTF; CDR3 DNA: TGTGCCAGCAGTGAAATAGGCTCTGGGGCCAACGTCCTGACTTTC
V gene: TRBV7-3; J gene: TRBJ2-3; D gene: -; clone size: -; CDR3 protein: CASKGGRATDTQYF; CDR3 DNA: TGTGCCAGCAAAGGTGGCAGGGCCACAGATACGCAGTATTTT
V gene: TRBV27; J gene: TRBJ2-1; D gene: -; clone size: -; CDR3 protein: CASSLQRSDEQFF; CDR3 DNA: TGTGCCAGCAGTTTACAGAGGAGCGATGAGCAGTTCTTC